This T cell receptor beta chain was retrieved from a study of OX40 agonist ivuxolimab in advanced cancers. Study-level background: The study enrolled dose-escalation patients with hepatocellular carcinoma, melanoma, renal cell or head and neck cancer.

This table comes from immunoSEQ multiplex PCR, and its TCRdb copy is limited to in-frame clones, with some not included. This table holds under 20,000 clones, roughly nine tenths found once. This clone was observed a few times. The antigen remains undetermined. This CDR3 spans 14 amino acids. Germline lookup yields CDR1 SGHTA and CDR2 FQGNSA. The V end lost 5 bases, the J end lost 4 bases, and 14 bases lay between the germline ends. Overall study findings and caveats: CD4+ and CD8+ blood T cells expanded clonally by week 6 at 0.1 to 3.0 mg/kg. CD4+ T cells averaged fewer expanded clones than CD8+ T cells. Low levels of normalized T-cell clonal expansion also appeared in some nonresponders.

Sequenced here: CD4+ or CD8+ T cells sorted from blood, sampled in a trial of the OX40 agonist ivuxolimab. The chain combines TRBV7-2 with TRBJ1-1, with D hard to call. The source of this sequence is an adult with an advanced solid tumor such as melanoma, head and neck, liver or kidney cancer. The CDR3 region is CASSLGVGGTEAFF. CDR3 nucleotides: TGTGCCAGCAGCCTCGGGGTCGGTGGCACTGAAGCTTTCTTT.